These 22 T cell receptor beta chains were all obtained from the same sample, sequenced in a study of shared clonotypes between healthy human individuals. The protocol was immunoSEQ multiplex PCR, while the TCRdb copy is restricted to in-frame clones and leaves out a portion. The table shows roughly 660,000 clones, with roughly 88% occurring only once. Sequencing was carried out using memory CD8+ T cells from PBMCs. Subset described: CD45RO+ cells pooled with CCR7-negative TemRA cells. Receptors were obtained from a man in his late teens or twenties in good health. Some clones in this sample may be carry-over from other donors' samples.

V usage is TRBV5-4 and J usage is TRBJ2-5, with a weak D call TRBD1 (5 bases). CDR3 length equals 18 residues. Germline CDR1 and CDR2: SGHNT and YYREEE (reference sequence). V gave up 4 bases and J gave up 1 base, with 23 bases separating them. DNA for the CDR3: TGTGCCAGCAGCCGATTGACCCTCCGTCGACAGCCCCAAGAGACCCAGTACTTC. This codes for CASSRLTLRRQPQETQYF.

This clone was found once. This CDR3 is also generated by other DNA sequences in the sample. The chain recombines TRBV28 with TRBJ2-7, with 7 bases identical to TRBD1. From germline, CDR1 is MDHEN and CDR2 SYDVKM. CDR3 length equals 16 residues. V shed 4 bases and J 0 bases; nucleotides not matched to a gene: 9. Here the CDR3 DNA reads TGTGCCAGCAGTTCACGACAGGGAAGAAGCTCCTACGAGCAGTACTTC. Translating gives CASSSRQGRSSYEQYF.

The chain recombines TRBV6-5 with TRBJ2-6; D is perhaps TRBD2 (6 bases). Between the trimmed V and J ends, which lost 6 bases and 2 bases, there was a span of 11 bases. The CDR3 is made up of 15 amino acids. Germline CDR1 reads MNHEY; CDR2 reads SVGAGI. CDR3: CASSPRRAGANVLTF. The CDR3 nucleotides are TGTGCCAGCAGCCCTCGGAGGGCTGGGGCCAACGTCCTGACTTTC.

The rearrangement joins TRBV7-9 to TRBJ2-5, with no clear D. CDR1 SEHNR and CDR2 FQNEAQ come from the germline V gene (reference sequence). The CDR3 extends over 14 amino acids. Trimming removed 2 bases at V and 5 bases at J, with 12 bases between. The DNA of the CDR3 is TGTGCCAGCAGCTTAAAATGGCAGGACGAGACCCAGTACTTC. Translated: CASSLKWQDETQYF.

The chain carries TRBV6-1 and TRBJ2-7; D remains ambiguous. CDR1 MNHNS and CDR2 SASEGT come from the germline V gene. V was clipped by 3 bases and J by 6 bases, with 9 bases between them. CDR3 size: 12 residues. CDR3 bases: TGTGCCAGCAGTGAGTTTGCGAGCGAGCAGTACTTC. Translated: CASSEFASEQYF.

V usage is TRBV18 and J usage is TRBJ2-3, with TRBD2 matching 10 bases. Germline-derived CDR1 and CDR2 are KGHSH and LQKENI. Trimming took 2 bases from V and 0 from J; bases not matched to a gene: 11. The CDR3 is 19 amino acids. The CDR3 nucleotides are TGTGCCAGCTCACCAGATAAGTGGATAGCGGGAGGTAGCACAGATACGCAGTATTTT. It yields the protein CASSPDKWIAGGSTDTQYF.

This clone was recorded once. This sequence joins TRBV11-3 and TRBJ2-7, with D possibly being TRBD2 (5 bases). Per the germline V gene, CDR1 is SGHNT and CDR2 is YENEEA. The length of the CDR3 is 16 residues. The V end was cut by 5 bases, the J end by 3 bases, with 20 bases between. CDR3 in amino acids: CASSQGPAAGGYEQYF. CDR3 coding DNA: TGTGCCAGCAGCCAAGGACCGGCCGCGGGTGGCTACGAGCAGTACTTC.

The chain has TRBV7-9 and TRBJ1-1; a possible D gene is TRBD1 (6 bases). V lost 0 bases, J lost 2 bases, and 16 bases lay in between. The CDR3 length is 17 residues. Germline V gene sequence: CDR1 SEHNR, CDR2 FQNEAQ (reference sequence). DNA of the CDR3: TGTGCCAGCAGCTTAGCTGGACAGCATCCTGGAAACACTGAAGCTTTCTTT. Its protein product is CASSLAGQHPGNTEAFF.

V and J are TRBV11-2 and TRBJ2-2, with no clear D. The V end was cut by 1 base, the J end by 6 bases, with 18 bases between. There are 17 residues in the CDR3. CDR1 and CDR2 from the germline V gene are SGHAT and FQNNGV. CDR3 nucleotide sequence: TGTGCCAGCAGCTTAGGCACGTTCCCCCTCACCGCCGGGGAGCTGTTTTTT. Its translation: CASSLGTFPLTAGELFF.

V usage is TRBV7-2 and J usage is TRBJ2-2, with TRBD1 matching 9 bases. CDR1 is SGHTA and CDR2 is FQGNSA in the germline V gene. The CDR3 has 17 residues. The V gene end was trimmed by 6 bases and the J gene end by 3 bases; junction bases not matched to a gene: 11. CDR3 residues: CASSPTGGWMYTGELFF. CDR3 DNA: TGTGCCAGCAGTCCTACAGGGGGCTGGATGTACACCGGGGAGCTGTTTTTT.

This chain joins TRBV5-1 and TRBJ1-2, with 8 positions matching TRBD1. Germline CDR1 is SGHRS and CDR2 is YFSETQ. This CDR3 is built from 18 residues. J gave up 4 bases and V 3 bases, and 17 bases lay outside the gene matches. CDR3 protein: CASSSPGQASLSSYGYTF. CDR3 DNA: TGCGCCAGCAGCTCACCGGGACAGGCTTCTTTGTCCAGCTATGGCTACACCTTC.

Written as DNA, the CDR3 is TGTGCCAGCACTTACTCACAGGGGGCGAACACTGAAGCTTTCTTT. As protein: CASTYSQGANTEAFF. The chain couples TRBV27 to TRBJ1-1; 9 bases match TRBD1. J was trimmed by 1 base and V by 7 bases; bases with no gene match: 7. The CDR3 totals 15 residues. Germline CDR1 is MNHEY and CDR2 is SMNVEV (reference sequence).

CDR3 region: CASSQVGGGGYEQYF. The CDR3 DNA reads TGCGCCAGCAGCCAAGTTGGCGGGGGTGGCTACGAGCAGTACTTC. V and J are TRBV4-1 and TRBJ2-7; 7 bases are a match to TRBD2. From germline, CDR1 is MGHRA and CDR2 YSYEKL. The CDR3 is 15 amino acids. V shed 1 base, J shed 3 bases, and the junction held 6 bases outside the gene matches.

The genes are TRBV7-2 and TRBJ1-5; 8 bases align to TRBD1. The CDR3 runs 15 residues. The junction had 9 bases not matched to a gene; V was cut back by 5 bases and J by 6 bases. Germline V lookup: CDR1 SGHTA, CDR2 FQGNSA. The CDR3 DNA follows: TGTGCCAGCAGCCTGGACAGGGCCATGGGTCAGCCCCAGCATTTT. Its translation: CASSLDRAMGQPQHF.

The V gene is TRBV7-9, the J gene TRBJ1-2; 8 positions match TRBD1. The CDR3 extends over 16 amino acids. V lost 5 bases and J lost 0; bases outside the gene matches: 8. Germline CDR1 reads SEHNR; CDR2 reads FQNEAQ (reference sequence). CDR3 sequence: CASSQLRTGPNYGYTF. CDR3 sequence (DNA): TGTGCCAGCAGCCAGCTCCGGACAGGGCCTAACTATGGCTACACCTTC.

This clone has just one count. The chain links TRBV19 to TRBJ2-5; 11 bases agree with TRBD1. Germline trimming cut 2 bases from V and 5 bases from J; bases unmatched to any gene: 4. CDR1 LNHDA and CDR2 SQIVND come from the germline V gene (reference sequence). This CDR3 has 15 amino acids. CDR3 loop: CASSIRTGGRETQYF. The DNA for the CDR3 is TGTGCCAGTAGTATACGGACAGGGGGCCGGGAGACCCAGTACTTC.

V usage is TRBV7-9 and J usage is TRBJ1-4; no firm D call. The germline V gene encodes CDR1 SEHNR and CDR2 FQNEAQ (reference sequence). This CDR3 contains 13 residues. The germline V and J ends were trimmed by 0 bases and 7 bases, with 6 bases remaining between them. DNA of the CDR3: TGTGCCAGCAGCTTAGCGCCGGCTGAAAAACTGTTTTTT. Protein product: CASSLAPAEKLFF.

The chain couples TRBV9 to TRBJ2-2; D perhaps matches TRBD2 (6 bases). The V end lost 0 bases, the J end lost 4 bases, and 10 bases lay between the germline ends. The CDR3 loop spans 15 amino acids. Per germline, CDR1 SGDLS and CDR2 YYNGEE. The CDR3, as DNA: TGTGCCAGCAGCGTAGAGGACTACCTCACCGGGGAGCTGTTTTTT. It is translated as CASSVEDYLTGELFF.

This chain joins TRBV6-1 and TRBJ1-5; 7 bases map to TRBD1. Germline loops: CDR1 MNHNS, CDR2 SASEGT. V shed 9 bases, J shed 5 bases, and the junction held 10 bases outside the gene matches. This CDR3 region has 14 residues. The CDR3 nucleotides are TGTGCCAGTACCGGGACAGCCACATATCAGCCCCAGCATTTT. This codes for CASTGTATYQPQHF.

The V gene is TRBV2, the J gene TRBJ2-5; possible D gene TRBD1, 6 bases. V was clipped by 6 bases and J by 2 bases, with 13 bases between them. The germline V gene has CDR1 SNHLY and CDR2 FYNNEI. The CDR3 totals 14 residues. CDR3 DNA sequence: TGTGCCAGCAGGGTGAGGGGGTCACAAGAGACCCAGTACTTC. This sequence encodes CASRVRGSQETQYF. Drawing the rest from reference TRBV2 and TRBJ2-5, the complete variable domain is EPEVTQTPSHQVTQMGQEVILRCVPISNHLYFYWYRQILGQKVEFLVSFYNNEISEKSEIFDDQFSVERPDGSNFTLKIRSTKLEDSAMYFCASRVRGSQETQYFGPGTRLLVL.

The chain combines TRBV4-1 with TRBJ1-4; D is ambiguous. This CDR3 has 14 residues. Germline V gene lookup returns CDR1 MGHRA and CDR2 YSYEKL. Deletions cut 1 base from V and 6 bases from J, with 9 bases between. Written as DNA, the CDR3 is TGCGCCAGCAGCCAAGTAGGGCGGGATGAAAAACTGTTTTTT. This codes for CASSQVGRDEKLFF.

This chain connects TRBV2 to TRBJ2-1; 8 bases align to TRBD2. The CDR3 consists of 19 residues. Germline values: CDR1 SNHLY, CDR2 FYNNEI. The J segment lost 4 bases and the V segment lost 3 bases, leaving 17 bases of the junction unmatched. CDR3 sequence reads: CASSDDNSLRREEYNEQFF. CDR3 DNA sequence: TGTGCCAGCAGTGATGATAACTCCCTTCGGCGGGAGGAGTACAATGAGCAGTTCTTC.